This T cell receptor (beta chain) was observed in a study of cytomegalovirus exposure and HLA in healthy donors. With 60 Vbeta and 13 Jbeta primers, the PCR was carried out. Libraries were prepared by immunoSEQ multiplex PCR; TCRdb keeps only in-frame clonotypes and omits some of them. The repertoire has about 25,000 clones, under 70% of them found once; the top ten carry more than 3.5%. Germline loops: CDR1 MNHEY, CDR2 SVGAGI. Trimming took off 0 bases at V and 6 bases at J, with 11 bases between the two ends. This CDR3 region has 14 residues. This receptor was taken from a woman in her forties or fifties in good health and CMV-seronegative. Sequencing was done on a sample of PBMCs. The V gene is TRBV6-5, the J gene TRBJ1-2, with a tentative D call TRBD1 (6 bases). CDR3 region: CASSYSRTVDGYTF. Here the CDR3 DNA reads TGTGCCAGCAGTTACTCGAGGACAGTTGATGGCTACACCTTC.